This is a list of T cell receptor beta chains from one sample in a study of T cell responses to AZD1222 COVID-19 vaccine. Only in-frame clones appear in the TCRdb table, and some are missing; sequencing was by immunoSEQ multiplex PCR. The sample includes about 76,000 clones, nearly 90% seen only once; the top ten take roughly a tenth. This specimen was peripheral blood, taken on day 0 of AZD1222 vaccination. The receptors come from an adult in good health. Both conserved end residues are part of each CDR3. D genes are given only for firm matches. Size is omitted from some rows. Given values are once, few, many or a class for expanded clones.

CDR3 protein: CASSLSSGVGANVLTF
CDR3 DNA: TGTGCCAGCAGCTTATCATCAGGGGTTGGGGCCAACGTCCTGACTTTC
V gene: TRBV7-3
D gene: -
J gene: TRBJ2-6
clone size: -

CDR3 protein: CASTPDSQETQYF
CDR3 DNA: TGTGCCAGCACCCCGGACAGCCAAGAGACCCAGTACTTC
V gene: TRBV6-5
D gene: -
J gene: TRBJ2-5
clone size: -

CDR3 protein: CASSPVRGYNSPLHF
CDR3 DNA: TGTGCCAGCAGCCCGGTGAGGGGCTATAATTCACCCCTCCACTTT
V gene: TRBV11-2
D gene: -
J gene: TRBJ1-6
clone size: -

CDR3 protein: CASSQDVRGLSNEQFF
CDR3 DNA: TGCGCCAGCAGCCAAGATGTGCGGGGCCTGTCCAATGAGCAGTTCTTC
V gene: TRBV4-1
D gene: -
J gene: TRBJ2-1
clone size: -

CDR3 protein: CSVLPSYLQGNYGYTF
CDR3 DNA: TGCAGCGTACTGCCATCCTACCTACAGGGTAACTATGGCTACACCTTC
V gene: TRBV29-1
D gene: -
J gene: TRBJ1-2
clone size: -

CDR3 protein: CATETGANVLTF
CDR3 DNA: TGTGCCACCGAGACTGGGGCCAACGTCCTGACTTTC
V gene: TRBV28
D gene: -
J gene: TRBJ2-6
clone size: -

CDR3 protein: CASAQGPGTDTQYF
CDR3 DNA: TGTGCCAGCGCCCAGGGTCCAGGCACAGATACGCAGTATTTT
V gene: TRBV9
D gene: -
J gene: TRBJ2-3
clone size: -

CDR3 protein: CASSSRGNEQFF
CDR3 DNA: TGTGCCAGCAGCTCCAGGGGGAATGAGCAGTTCTTC
V gene: TRBV7-8
D gene: TRBD1
J gene: TRBJ2-1
clone size: -

CDR3 protein: CASSASGGSNEKLFF
CDR3 DNA: TGCGCCAGCAGTGCCTCAGGGGGCTCTAATGAAAAACTGTTTTTT
V gene: TRBV10-1
D gene: TRBD1
J gene: TRBJ1-4
clone size: once

CDR3 protein: CASSQGGGRQVVYGYTF
CDR3 DNA: TGTGCCAGCAGCCAAGGGGGAGGGAGACAGGTCGTTTATGGCTACACCTTC
V gene: TRBV4-2
D gene: -
J gene: TRBJ1-2
clone size: few

CDR3 protein: CASSDSVSGRADEQFF
CDR3 DNA: TGTGCCAGCAGTGACTCGGTTAGCGGGAGGGCCGATGAGCAGTTCTTC
V gene: TRBV6-4
D gene: TRBD2
J gene: TRBJ2-1
clone size: -

CDR3 protein: CSALPTSAGALNIQYF
CDR3 DNA: TGCAGCGCCTTGCCCACCTCAGCGGGAGCTTTGAACATTCAGTACTTC
V gene: TRBV29-1
D gene: TRBD2
J gene: TRBJ2-4
clone size: -

CDR3 protein: CASSPGGEYEQYF
CDR3 DNA: TGTGCCAGCAGCCCGGGGGGGGAGTACGAGCAGTACTTC
V gene: TRBV3-1/TRBV3-2
D gene: TRBD2
J gene: TRBJ2-7
clone size: -

CDR3 protein: CASSQLAGAIGELFF
CDR3 DNA: TGCGCCAGCAGCCAGTTAGCGGGAGCGATCGGGGAGCTGTTTTTT
V gene: TRBV4-1
D gene: TRBD2
J gene: TRBJ2-2
clone size: -

CDR3 protein: CASSLDGAGNSPLHF
CDR3 DNA: TGTGCCAGCAGCTTAGACGGTGCGGGTAATTCACCCCTCCACTTT
V gene: TRBV7-6
D gene: -
J gene: TRBJ1-6
clone size: -

CDR3 protein: CATSDRTSEQFF
CDR3 DNA: TGTGCCACCAGTGACAGGACTAGTGAGCAGTTCTTC
V gene: TRBV24-1
D gene: TRBD2
J gene: TRBJ2-1
clone size: -

CDR3 protein: CASSPLTGNRINYGYTF
CDR3 DNA: TGCGCCAGCAGCCCTTTGACAGGGAATAGAATAAACTATGGCTACACCTTC
V gene: TRBV5-1
D gene: TRBD1
J gene: TRBJ1-2
clone size: few

CDR3 protein: CASSPPGLAYGYTF
CDR3 DNA: TGTGCCAGCAGTCCCCCCGGGCTGGCCTATGGCTACACCTTC
V gene: TRBV28
D gene: -
J gene: TRBJ1-2
clone size: -

CDR3 protein: CASSLDYGGSSSEQFF
CDR3 DNA: TGTGCCAGCAGCCTCGACTATGGCGGGAGCAGTAGTGAGCAGTTCTTC
V gene: TRBV3-1/TRBV3-2
D gene: TRBD2
J gene: TRBJ2-1
clone size: -

CDR3 protein: CAWSSGLAGFTGELFF
CDR3 DNA: TGTGCCTGGAGTTCCGGTCTAGCGGGTTTTACCGGGGAGCTGTTTTTT
V gene: TRBV30
D gene: TRBD2
J gene: TRBJ2-2
clone size: few

CDR3 protein: CASSERLSGNTIYF
CDR3 DNA: TGTGCCAGCAGTGAACGCCTATCTGGAAACACCATATATTTT
V gene: TRBV2
D gene: -
J gene: TRBJ1-3
clone size: -

CDR3 protein: CASLGVTGELFF
CDR3 DNA: TGCGCCAGCTTAGGGGTCACCGGGGAGCTGTTTTTT
V gene: TRBV10-1
D gene: -
J gene: TRBJ2-2
clone size: -

CDR3 protein: CASSLTGTGVSGANVLTF
CDR3 DNA: TGTGCCAGCAGCTTGACCGGGACGGGGGTCTCTGGGGCCAACGTCCTGACTTTC
V gene: TRBV5-5
D gene: -
J gene: TRBJ2-6
clone size: -

CDR3 protein: CASSARTGNNNQPQHF
CDR3 DNA: TGTGCCAGCAGTGCCCGGACAGGGAATAACAATCAGCCCCAGCATTTT
V gene: TRBV6-1
D gene: TRBD1
J gene: TRBJ1-5
clone size: -

CDR3 protein: CASSYGGIQGWLEQFF
CDR3 DNA: TGTGCCAGCAGTTATGGGGGTATTCAGGGATGGTTAGAGCAGTTCTTC
V gene: TRBV6-5
D gene: -
J gene: TRBJ2-1
clone size: -

CDR3 protein: CASSVGGGSYGYTF
CDR3 DNA: TGTGCCAGCAGCGTAGGAGGGGGCTCCTATGGCTACACCTTC
V gene: TRBV9
D gene: TRBD1
J gene: TRBJ1-2
clone size: -

CDR3 protein: CASSLLPDNTGELFF
CDR3 DNA: TGCGCCAGCAGCTTGTTGCCGGACAACACCGGGGAGCTGTTTTTT
V gene: TRBV5-1
D gene: -
J gene: TRBJ2-2
clone size: -

CDR3 protein: CASSPGTDNYGYTF
CDR3 DNA: TGTGCCAGCAGCCCCGGGACAGATAACTATGGCTACACCTTC
V gene: TRBV7-8
D gene: TRBD1
J gene: TRBJ1-2
clone size: few

CDR3 protein: CASSPPHRIDGYTF
CDR3 DNA: TGTGCCAGCAGTCCACCGCATCGGATAGATGGCTACACCTTC
V gene: TRBV3-1/TRBV3-2
D gene: -
J gene: TRBJ1-2
clone size: -

CDR3 protein: CASSLGQGLGAEAFF
CDR3 DNA: TGCGCCAGCAGCTTGGGGCAGGGGCTGGGGGCTGAAGCTTTCTTT
V gene: TRBV5-1
D gene: -
J gene: TRBJ1-1
clone size: -

CDR3 protein: CATSMETSRYEQFF
CDR3 DNA: TGTGCCACCAGTATGGAGACTAGTAGATATGAGCAGTTCTTC
V gene: TRBV15
D gene: -
J gene: TRBJ2-1
clone size: -

CDR3 protein: CASSLGRLAANEQFF
CDR3 DNA: TGTGCCAGCAGCTTAGGCCGACTAGCGGCTAATGAGCAGTTCTTC
V gene: TRBV11-2
D gene: TRBD2
J gene: TRBJ2-1
clone size: once

CDR3 protein: CASSYSILGQNTEAFF
CDR3 DNA: TGTGCCAGCAGTTACTCGATTTTGGGCCAAAACACTGAAGCTTTCTTT
V gene: TRBV6-6
D gene: -
J gene: TRBJ1-1
clone size: -

CDR3 protein: CASSSGLAREQYF
CDR3 DNA: TGTGCCAGCAGTTCCGGACTAGCAAGGGAGCAGTACTTC
V gene: TRBV7-3
D gene: TRBD2
J gene: TRBJ2-7
clone size: -

CDR3 protein: CASRDSVAKNIQYF
CDR3 DNA: TGTGCCAGCAGGGATTCGGTAGCCAAAAACATTCAGTACTTC
V gene: TRBV3-1/TRBV3-2
D gene: -
J gene: TRBJ2-4
clone size: -

CDR3 protein: CASSYGTSVTQYF
CDR3 DNA: TGTGCCAGCAGTTACGGGACTAGCGTTACCCAGTACTTC
V gene: TRBV6-5
D gene: TRBD2
J gene: TRBJ2-5
clone size: -

CDR3 protein: CASSKDSTAQETQYF
CDR3 DNA: TGTGCCAGCAGCAAAGACTCCACGGCCCAAGAGACCCAGTACTTC
V gene: TRBV21-1
D gene: -
J gene: TRBJ2-5
clone size: -

CDR3 protein: CASSQLAGGQETQYF
CDR3 DNA: TGTGCCAGCAGCCAGCTAGCGGGGGGGCAAGAGACCCAGTACTTC
V gene: TRBV3-1/TRBV3-2
D gene: TRBD2
J gene: TRBJ2-5
clone size: -

CDR3 protein: CASRRDSNYGYTF
CDR3 DNA: TGTGCCAGCAGAAGGGACAGTAACTATGGCTACACCTTC
V gene: TRBV6-6
D gene: TRBD1
J gene: TRBJ1-2
clone size: -

CDR3 protein: CASSAQVGDSPLHF
CDR3 DNA: TGTGCCAGCAGCGCCCAGGTGGGGGATTCACCCCTCCACTTT
V gene: TRBV5-5
D gene: -
J gene: TRBJ1-6
clone size: once

CDR3 protein: CASSTPGLAGGADTQYF
CDR3 DNA: TGTGCCAGTAGTACACCGGGACTAGCGGGGGGGGCAGATACGCAGTATTTT
V gene: TRBV19
D gene: TRBD2
J gene: TRBJ2-3
clone size: -

CDR3 protein: CASGGVESYEQYF
CDR3 DNA: TGTGCCAGCGGGGGGGTAGAATCCTACGAGCAGTACTTC
V gene: TRBV7-6
D gene: TRBD2
J gene: TRBJ2-7
clone size: -

CDR3 protein: CSARVDQPQHF
CDR3 DNA: TGCAGTGCTAGAGTAGATCAGCCCCAGCATTTT
V gene: TRBV20-1
D gene: -
J gene: TRBJ1-5
clone size: -

CDR3 protein: CATRQGQNTEAFF
CDR3 DNA: TGTGCCACGCGACAGGGGCAGAACACTGAAGCTTTCTTT
V gene: TRBV6-5
D gene: TRBD1
J gene: TRBJ1-1
clone size: -